This entry concerns a single TCR beta chain. The read terminates 3 residues ahead of where the CDR3 ends, so the germline J gene completes it. This sample is drawn from a study of T cells in women clearing cervical HPV infection. The assay was immunoSEQ multiplex PCR, and TCRdb's table has in-frame clones only and misses some. The specimen's table records about 35,000 clones. J lost 3 bases, V lost 6 bases, and 6 bases had no gene match. Germline V CDR1 and CDR2: LNHDA, SQIVND (reference sequence). The CDR3 sequence is 14 residues long. The origin of this receptor is a woman aged 18 to 75 with a cervical HPV16 infection that either progressed to CIN3+ or cleared (not recorded which). The chain uses TRBV19 and TRBJ1-2; 8 bases map to TRBD1. The material sequenced was blood buffy coat. The DNA read from the CDR3 is TGTGCCAGTAGCCCCAGGGGGCAGGACTATGGC. It encodes CASSPRGQDYG. From start to end, the CDR3 is CASSPRGQDYGYTF.